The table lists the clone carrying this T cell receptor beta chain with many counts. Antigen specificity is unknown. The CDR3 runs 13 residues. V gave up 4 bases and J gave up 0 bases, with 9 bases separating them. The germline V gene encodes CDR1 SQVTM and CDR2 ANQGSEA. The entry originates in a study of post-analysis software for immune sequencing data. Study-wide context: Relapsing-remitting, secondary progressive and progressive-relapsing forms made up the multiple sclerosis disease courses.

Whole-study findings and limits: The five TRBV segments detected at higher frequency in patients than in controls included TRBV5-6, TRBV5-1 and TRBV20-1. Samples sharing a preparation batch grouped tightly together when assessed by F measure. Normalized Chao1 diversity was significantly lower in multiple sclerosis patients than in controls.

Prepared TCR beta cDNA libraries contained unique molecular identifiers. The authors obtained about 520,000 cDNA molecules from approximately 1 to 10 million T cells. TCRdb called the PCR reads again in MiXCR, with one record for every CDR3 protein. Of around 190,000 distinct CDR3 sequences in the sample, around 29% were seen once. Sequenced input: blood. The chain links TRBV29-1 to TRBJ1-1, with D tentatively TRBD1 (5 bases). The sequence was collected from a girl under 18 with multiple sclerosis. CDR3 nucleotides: TGCAGCGTTGGTAAGGGGATGAACACTGAAGCTTTCTTT. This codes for CSVGKGMNTEAFF.